The 3 T cell receptor beta chains reported below all come from one sample, sequenced in a study of T cells in Graves' hyperthyroidism and ophthalmopathy. TCR beta CDR3 region amplification was performed from RNA transcripts. First-round RT-PCR of the TCR CDR3 relied on the HTBI primer set. A single record per CDR3 protein comes from TCRdb applying MiXCR to the multiplex PCR reads. The sample consists of a few hundred thousand distinct CDR3 sequences, more than 20% of them appearing once. Sequenced input: blood. The receptors come from a man in his forties or fifties with Graves' hyperthyroidism.

This clonotype has a handful of counts. The chain links TRBV13 to TRBJ2-1; 8 nucleotides agree with TRBD2. The CDR3 spans 14 residues. Germline V gene data show CDR1 as PRHDT and CDR2 as FYEKMQ (reference sequence). The trim removed 5 bases at V and 6 bases at J, leaving 6 bases unmatched. CDR3 sequence reads: CASSTAGLVNEQFF. In DNA, the CDR3 is TGTGCCAGCAGCACCGCGGGACTAGTCAATGAGCAGTTCTTC.

V gene TRBV20-1 combines with J gene TRBJ2-3; D assignment may be TRBD1 or TRBD2 (6 bases each). With 6 bases removed from V and 6 bases from J, the gap between germline ends came to 13 bases. The CDR3 has 12 residues. Germline CDR1 is DFQATT and CDR2 is SNEGSKA (reference sequence). The CDR3 is CSAETGGDTQYF. The CDR3 DNA reads as TGCAGTGCCGAGACAGGAGGGGATACGCAGTATTTT.

This clonotype was recorded a few times. The gene calls are TRBV5-1 and TRBJ2-1; D might be TRBD1 (6 bases). The V gene's germline CDR1 is SGHRS and CDR2 YFSETQ. V dropped 0 bases and J dropped 5 bases, with 12 bases sitting between them. The length of the CDR3 is 15 residues. CDR3: CASSLGQGSHNEQFF. The CDR3, as DNA: TGCGCCAGCAGCTTGGGCCAGGGGAGTCACAATGAGCAGTTCTTC. Looking up the rest from reference TRBV5-1 and TRBJ2-1 gives the full variable domain: KAGVTQTPRYLIKTRGQQVTLSCSPISGHRSVSWYQQTPGQGLQFLFEYFSETQRNKGNFPGRFSGRQFSNSRSEMNVSTLELGDSALYLCASSLGQGSHNEQFFGPGTRLTVL.